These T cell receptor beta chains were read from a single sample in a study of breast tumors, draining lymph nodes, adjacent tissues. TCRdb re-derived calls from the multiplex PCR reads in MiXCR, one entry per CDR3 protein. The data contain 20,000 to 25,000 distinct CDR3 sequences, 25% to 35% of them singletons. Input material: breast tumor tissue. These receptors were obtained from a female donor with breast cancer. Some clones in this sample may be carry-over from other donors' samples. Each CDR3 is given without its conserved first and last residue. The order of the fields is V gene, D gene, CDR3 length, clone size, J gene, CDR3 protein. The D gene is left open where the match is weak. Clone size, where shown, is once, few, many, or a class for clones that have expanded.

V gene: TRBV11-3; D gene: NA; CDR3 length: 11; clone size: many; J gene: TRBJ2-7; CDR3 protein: ASSLELTYEQY
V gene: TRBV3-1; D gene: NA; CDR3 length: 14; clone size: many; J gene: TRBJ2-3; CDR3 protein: ASSQLGLPGTDTQY
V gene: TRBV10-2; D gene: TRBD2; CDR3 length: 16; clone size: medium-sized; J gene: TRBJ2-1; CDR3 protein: ASSRGTSGSFGYNEQF
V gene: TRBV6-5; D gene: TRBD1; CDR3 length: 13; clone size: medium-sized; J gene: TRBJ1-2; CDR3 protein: ASLGLDRTGSGYT
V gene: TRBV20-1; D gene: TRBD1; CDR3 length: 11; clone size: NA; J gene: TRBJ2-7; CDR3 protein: SARAGQSYEQY
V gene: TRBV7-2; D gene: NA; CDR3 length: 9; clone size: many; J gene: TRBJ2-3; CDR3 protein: ASRRSDTQY
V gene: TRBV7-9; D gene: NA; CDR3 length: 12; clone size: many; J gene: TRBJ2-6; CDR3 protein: ASSSTSGANVLT
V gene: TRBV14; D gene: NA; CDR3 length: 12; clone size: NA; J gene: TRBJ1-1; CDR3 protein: ASSQPGFKGEAF
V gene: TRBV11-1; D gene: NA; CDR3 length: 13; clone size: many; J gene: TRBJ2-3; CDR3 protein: ASSPRHRPTDTQY
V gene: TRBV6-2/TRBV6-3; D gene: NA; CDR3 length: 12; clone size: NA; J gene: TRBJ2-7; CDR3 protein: ASSYSGGVDEQY
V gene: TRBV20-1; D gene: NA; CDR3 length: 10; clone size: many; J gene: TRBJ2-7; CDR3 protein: SARITGREQY
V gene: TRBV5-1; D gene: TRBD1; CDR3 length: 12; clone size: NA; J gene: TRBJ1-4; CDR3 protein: ASSLDRVGEKLF
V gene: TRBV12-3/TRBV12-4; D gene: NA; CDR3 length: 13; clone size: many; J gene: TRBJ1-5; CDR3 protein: ASSLDVGFNQPQH
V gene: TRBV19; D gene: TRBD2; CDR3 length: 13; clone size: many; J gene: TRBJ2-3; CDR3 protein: ASSMLAGVGDTQY
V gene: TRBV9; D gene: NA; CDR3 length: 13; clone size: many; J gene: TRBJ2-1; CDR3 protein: ASSVGRLGTNEQF
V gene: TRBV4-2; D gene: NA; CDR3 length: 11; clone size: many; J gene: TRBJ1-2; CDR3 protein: ASSQALEGGYT
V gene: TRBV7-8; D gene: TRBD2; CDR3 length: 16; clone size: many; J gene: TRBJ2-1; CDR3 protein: ASSLAGTSGTFYNEQF
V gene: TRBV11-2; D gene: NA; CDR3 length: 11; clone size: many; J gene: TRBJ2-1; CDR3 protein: ASSRGSYNEQF
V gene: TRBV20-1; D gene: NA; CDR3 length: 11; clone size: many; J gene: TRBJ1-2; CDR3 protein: SARRQESYGYT
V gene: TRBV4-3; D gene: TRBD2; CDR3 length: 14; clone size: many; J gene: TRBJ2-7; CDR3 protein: ASSQGTSGRSYEQY
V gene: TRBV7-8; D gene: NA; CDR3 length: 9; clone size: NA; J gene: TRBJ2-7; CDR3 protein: ASSPRQQQY
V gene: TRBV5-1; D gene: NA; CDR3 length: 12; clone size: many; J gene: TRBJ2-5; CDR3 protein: ASRPLLAQETQY
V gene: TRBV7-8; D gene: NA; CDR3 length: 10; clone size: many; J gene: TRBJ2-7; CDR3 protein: ASSSISYEQY
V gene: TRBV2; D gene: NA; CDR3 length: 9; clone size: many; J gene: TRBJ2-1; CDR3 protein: ASSWGYEQF
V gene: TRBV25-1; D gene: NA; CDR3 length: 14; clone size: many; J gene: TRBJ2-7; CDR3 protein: ASSDSYRDQRYEQY
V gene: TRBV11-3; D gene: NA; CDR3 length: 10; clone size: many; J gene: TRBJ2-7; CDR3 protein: ASSPDGYEQY
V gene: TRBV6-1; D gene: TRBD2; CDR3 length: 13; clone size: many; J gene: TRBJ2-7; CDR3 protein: ASSGAGGPSYEQY
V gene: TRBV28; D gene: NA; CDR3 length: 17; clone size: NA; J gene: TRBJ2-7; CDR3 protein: ASSPQENLYQRGRGEQY
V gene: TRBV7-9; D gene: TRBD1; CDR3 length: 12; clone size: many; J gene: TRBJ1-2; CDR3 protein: ASSLAGGFYGYT
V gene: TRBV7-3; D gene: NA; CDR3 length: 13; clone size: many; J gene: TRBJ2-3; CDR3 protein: ASSPHRAGTDTQY
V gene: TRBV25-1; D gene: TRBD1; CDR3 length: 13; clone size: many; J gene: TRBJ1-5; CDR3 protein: ASSEGQGAGQPQH
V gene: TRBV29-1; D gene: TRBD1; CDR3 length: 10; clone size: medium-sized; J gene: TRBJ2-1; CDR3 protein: STRQGYNEQF
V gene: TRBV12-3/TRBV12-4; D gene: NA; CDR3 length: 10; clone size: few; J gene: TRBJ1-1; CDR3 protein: ASSFPAGLAF
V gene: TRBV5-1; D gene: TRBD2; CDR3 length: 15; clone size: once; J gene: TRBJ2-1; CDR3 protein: ASSPGTSGRAGDEQF
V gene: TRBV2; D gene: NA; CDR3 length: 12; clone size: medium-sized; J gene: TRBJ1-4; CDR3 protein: ASSPRGLNEKLF
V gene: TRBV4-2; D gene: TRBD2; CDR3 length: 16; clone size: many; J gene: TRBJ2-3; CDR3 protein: ASSQDRPSGQAGDTQY
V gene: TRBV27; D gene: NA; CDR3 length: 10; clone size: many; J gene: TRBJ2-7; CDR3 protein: ASSPNYYEQY
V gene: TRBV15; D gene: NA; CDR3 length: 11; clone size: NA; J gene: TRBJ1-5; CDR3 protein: ATSREGGAPQH
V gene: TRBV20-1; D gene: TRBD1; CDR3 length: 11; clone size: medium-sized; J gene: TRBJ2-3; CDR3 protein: SVIQGPTDTQY
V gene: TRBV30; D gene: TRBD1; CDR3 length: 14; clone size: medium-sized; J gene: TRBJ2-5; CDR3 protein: AWSVAPGQGEETQY
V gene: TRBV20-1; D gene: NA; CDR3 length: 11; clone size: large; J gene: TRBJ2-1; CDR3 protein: SADYDNGNEQF
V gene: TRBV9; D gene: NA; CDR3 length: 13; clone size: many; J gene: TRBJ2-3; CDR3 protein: ASSIRDSPWDTQY
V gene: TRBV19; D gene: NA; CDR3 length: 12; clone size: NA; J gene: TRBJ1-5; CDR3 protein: ASRRDADNRPQH
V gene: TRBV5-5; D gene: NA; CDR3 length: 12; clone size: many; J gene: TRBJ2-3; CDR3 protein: ASSTGIFTDTQY
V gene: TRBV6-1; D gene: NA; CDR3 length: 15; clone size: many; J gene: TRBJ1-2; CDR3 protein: ASSEASHGIERYGYT
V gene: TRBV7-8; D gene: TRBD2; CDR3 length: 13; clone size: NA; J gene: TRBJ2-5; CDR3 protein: ASSLGLAGGETQY
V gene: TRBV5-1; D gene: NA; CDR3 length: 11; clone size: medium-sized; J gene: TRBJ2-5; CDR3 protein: ASASTGQETQY
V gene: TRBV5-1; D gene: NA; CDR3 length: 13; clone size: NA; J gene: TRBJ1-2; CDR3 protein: ASSLRDTPNYGYT
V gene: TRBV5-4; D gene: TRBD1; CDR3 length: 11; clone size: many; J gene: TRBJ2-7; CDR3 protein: ASSLGGRDEQY
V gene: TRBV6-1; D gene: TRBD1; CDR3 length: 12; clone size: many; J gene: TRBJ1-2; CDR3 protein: ASSGRTGGYVYT
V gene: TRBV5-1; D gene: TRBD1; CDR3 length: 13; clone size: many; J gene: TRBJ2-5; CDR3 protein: ASSTWDSAKETQY
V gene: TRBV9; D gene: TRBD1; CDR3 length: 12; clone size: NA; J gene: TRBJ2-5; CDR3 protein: ASSGRDSEETQY
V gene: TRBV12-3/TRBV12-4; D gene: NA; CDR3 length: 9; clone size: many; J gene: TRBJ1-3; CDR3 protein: ASSKGNTIY
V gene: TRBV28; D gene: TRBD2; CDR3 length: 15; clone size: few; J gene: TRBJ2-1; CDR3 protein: ASSLAISGRAYNEQF